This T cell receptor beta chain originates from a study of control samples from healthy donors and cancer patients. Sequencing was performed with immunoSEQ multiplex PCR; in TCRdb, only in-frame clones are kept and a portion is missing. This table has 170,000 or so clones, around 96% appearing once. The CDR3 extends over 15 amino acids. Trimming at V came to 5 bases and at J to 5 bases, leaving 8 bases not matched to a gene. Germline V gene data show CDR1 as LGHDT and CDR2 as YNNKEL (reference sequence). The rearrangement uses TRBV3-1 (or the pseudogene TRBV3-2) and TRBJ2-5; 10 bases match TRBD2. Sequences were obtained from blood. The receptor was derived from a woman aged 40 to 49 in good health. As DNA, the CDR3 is TGTGCCAGCAGCGACGAGAGCGGGGGGGACGAGACCCAGTACTTC. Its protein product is CASSDESGGDETQYF.